Listed here are 9 T cell receptor beta chains from one sample, sequenced in a study of blood T cell repertoires in COVID-19. The repertoire was sequenced with immunoSEQ multiplex PCR; TCRdb's copy has only in-frame clones and lacks some. The table lists about 230,000 clones, around 83% of them singletons. Sequencing was performed on peripheral blood. These receptor sequences come from a woman aged 40 to 50 who had recovered from COVID-19.

The CDR3 region has the DNA TGTGCCAGCAAATCAGACTATGGCTACACCTTC. It codes for CASKSDYGYTF. V is TRBV2 and J is TRBJ1-2; D remains ambiguous. The CDR3 is 11 amino acids. Trimming left V 7 bases short and J 3 bases short, with 6 bases between. CDR1 and CDR2 from the germline V gene are SNHLY and FYNNEI.

This sequence joins TRBV10-3 and TRBJ2-7, with TRBD1 matching 8 bases. The CDR3 has 13 amino acids. V shed 4 bases, J shed 4 bases, and the junction held 3 bases outside the gene matches. Germline V lookup: CDR1 ENHRY, CDR2 SYGVKD. This CDR3 reads CAISGGQGYEQYF. The CDR3 DNA is TGTGCCATCAGTGGAGGACAGGGATACGAGCAGTACTTC.

The J gene is TRBJ1-1, the V gene TRBV6-6, with 7 positions matching TRBD1. Germline trimming cut 6 bases from V and 4 bases from J; bases unmatched to any gene: 11. CDR3 length equals 15 residues. The germline gives CDR1 MNHNY, CDR2 SVGAGI (reference sequence). The CDR3 reads CASRPPTGSSTEAFF. The CDR3 DNA is TGTGCCAGCAGACCTCCGACAGGGTCGAGCACTGAAGCTTTCTTT.

The chain joins TRBV19 to TRBJ2-5; TRBD1 matches 7 bases. V shed 5 bases, J shed 1 base, and the junction held 7 bases outside the gene matches. CDR1 and CDR2 from the germline V gene are LNHDA and SQIVND (reference sequence). This CDR3 spans 15 amino acids. CDR3 in DNA: TGTGCCAGTAGTTTACTGACAGGGCCCCAAGAGACCCAGTACTTC. Amino acids: CASSLLTGPQETQYF.

This clone was observed a handful of times. The chain joins TRBV7-2 to TRBJ2-3, with 9 nucleotides matching TRBD2. Per germline, CDR1 SGHTA and CDR2 FQGNSA. This CDR3 has 16 residues. J lost 4 bases, V lost 1 base, and 6 bases had no gene match. CDR3 sequence: CASSLELAGGADTQYF. Written as DNA, the CDR3 is TGTGCCAGCAGCTTAGAGTTGGCGGGGGGGGCAGATACGCAGTATTTT.

The gene calls are TRBV3-1 (or the pseudogene TRBV3-2) and TRBJ2-5; 8 nucleotides line up with TRBD1. The V gene's germline CDR1 is LGHDT and CDR2 YNNKEL (reference sequence). The CDR3 is 15 residues long. The ends lost 3 bases at V and 5 bases at J; junction bases unmatched: 8. The CDR3 region is CASSHWDRPGETQYF. The CDR3 nucleotides are TGTGCCAGCAGCCATTGGGACAGGCCGGGGGAGACCCAGTACTTC.

The gene calls are TRBV6-6 and TRBJ1-1; 7 bases agree with TRBD1. The CDR3 contains 15 residues. Germline-derived CDR1 and CDR2 are MNHNY and SVGAGI (reference sequence). The ends lost 5 bases at V and 4 bases at J; junction bases unmatched: 10. The CDR3 DNA follows: TGTGCCAGCAGTCCGGCCAGGGGGTGGGTCACTGAAGCTTTCTTT. This sequence encodes CASSPARGWVTEAFF.

In DNA, the CDR3 is TGTGCCAGCTCACCTCTTTCGGCCCCGGAGGAGACCCAGTACTTC. The encoded protein is CASSPLSAPEETQYF. This chain connects TRBV18 to TRBJ2-5; D not resolved. Trimming removed 3 bases at V and 5 bases at J, with 16 bases between. The CDR3 length is 15 residues. The germline gives CDR1 KGHSH, CDR2 LQKENI.

The rearrangement uses TRBV7-2 and TRBJ2-7; D unclear. The CDR3 totals 13 residues. V lost 1 base to trimming and J lost 2 bases, with 6 bases between them. CDR1 SGHTA and CDR2 FQGNSA come from the germline V gene. As DNA, the CDR3 is TGTGCCAGCAGCTTAGGGGCGACCTACGAGCAGTACTTC. Protein sequence: CASSLGATYEQYF.